The next 20 T cell receptor beta chains were all read from a single sample in a study of tumor-infiltrating lymphocytes in primary liver carcinoma. With a constant-region primer, TCR beta cDNA was made from about 0.5 ug of total RNA. Investigators got TCR beta libraries out of three nested multiplex PCR rounds, done with slightly modified ARM-PCR. Rounds one and two of PCR, each of about 10 cycles, were primed with TRBV1-TRBV30 forward primers and a C-beta reverse primer. In TCRdb, the multiplex PCR reads were re-called with MiXCR into one record per CDR3 protein. The sample records 190,000 or so distinct CDR3 sequences, less than 70% being singletons. Blood RNA originated from unsorted whole blood, with germline DNA additionally extracted. Specimen: peripheral blood. The receptors were sampled from a woman in her sixties with primary liver carcinoma and hepatitis B virus infection.

The chain uses TRBV11-3 and TRBJ2-1; D remains ambiguous. Deletions cut 5 bases from V and 4 bases from J, with 21 bases between. Germline V lookup: CDR1 SGHNT, CDR2 YENEEA. CDR3 length equals 17 residues. For the CDR3, the DNA is TGTGCCAGCAGCCCTTTGGGCTGCGTAAGCTCGTACAATGAGCAGTTCTTC. Residues: CASSPLGCVSSYNEQFF. Looking up the rest from reference TRBV11-3 and TRBJ2-1 gives the full variable domain: EAGVVQSPRYKIIEKKQPVAFWCNPISGHNTLYWYLQNLGQGPELLIRYENEEAVDDSQLPKDRFSAERLKGVDSTLKIQPAELGDSAVYLCASSPLGCVSSYNEQFFGPGTRLTVL.

A remark on this clonotype: Being one base from a much bigger clone, this may be a read error. CDR3 protein: CASRQGPKGEETQYF. The DNA of the CDR3 is TGTGCCAGCAGGCAGGGACCTAAAGGCGAAGAGACCCAGTACTTC. The rearrangement uses TRBV6-5 and TRBJ2-5, with D perhaps assigned TRBD1 or TRBD2 (5 bases each). CDR1 is MNHEY, CDR2 SVGAGI, per germline. Trimming pared 6 bases from V and 3 bases from J, leaving 17 bases between. This CDR3 has 15 residues.

Concerning this clonotype itself: At one of its ends the junction is not consistent with the germline gene, which may arise from a read error. V gene TRBV11-2 combines with J gene TRBJ2-5; D possibly matches TRBD1 or TRBD2 (5 bases each). This CDR3 has 13 residues. Germline-derived CDR1 and CDR2 are SGHAT and FQNNGV. CDR3 sequence reads: CASNLGSKGTRYF. The CDR3 bases are TGTGCCAGCAACTTAGGATCCAAGGGGACCCGGTACTTC.

This rearrangement joins TRBV13 to TRBJ2-5; 7 bases align to TRBD1. CDR3 length: 13 residues. The trim removed 5 bases at V and 4 bases at J, leaving 4 bases unmatched. The germline CDR1 and CDR2 sequences are PRHDT and FYEKMQ (reference sequence). The CDR3 coding sequence is TGTGCCAGCAGCAAGACAGGGAGAGAGACCCAGTACTTC. This encodes CASSKTGRETQYF.

About this clonotype itself: A single base separates this from a much larger clone, so it may be a read error. This chain uses TRBV12-3 or TRBV12-4 with TRBJ2-2, with TRBD2 as a possible D gene (6 bases). CDR3 length: 16 residues. V lost 6 bases, J lost 4 bases, and 18 bases lay in between. The CDR3: CASRGSGVTITGELFF. As DNA, the CDR3 is TGTGCCAGCAGGGGATCGGGAGTCACGATCACCGGGGAGCTGTTTTTT.

This clonotype came up many times. The chain combines TRBV5-6 with TRBJ2-1, with 11 bases that match TRBD2. The germline V gene encodes CDR1 SGHDT and CDR2 YYEEEE. V shed 0 bases and J 0 bases; nucleotides not matched to a gene: 8. The CDR3 extends over 19 amino acids. The CDR3 DNA follows: TGTGCCAGCAGCTTGGGTCTAGCGGGAGGCCACTTCTCCTACAATGAGCAGTTCTTC. Encoded protein: CASSLGLAGGHFSYNEQFF.

This clonotype was detected only a few times. The CDR3 DNA reads as TGCGCCTCCAACGAGGGGGCTGGAGAGACTTATGGCTACACCTTC. Protein: CASNEGAGETYGYTF. V gene TRBV5-1 combines with J gene TRBJ1-2, with 7 bases matching TRBD1. Germline assignment: CDR1 SGHRS and CDR2 YFSETQ. Trimming removed 10 bases from V and 5 bases from J; junction bases left unmatched: 17. The CDR3 has 15 amino acids.

In this sample, this clonotype turned up many times. The V call is TRBV4-2, the J call TRBJ2-7, with a weak D call TRBD1 (6 bases). V dropped 0 bases and J dropped 6 bases, with 12 bases sitting between them. This CDR3 region has 14 residues. CDR1 and CDR2 from the germline V gene are LGHNA and YNFKEQ. CDR3 amino acids: CASSQDQTGTEQYF. The DNA for the CDR3 is TGTGCCAGCAGCCAAGATCAAACAGGGACCGAGCAGTACTTC.

Notes on this clonotype: The junction differs from germline at one of its ends, possibly a read error. The chain couples TRBV6-1 to TRBJ2-3, with D uncertain. The CDR3 has 11 residues. CDR1 and CDR2 (germline): MNHNS, SASEGT. The CDR3 region has the DNA TGTGCCAGCAGTGTTCACGATGCGCAGTTTTTT. Protein product: CASSVHDAQFF.

The V and J genes are TRBV18 and TRBJ1-1; no definite D call. Germline CDR1 reads KGHSH; CDR2 reads LQKENI. The V end was cut by 3 bases, the J end by 1 base, with 9 bases between. The CDR3 totals 14 residues. The CDR3 DNA follows: TGTGCCAGCTCACCCCAGGAAGGGAACACTGAAGCTTTCTTT. Its translation: CASSPQEGNTEAFF.

V gene TRBV11-2 combines with J gene TRBJ2-2; possibly TRBD2 for D (7 bases). The CDR3 length is 16 residues. The germline CDR1 and CDR2 sequences are SGHAT and FQNNGV. The germline V and J ends were trimmed by 4 bases and 12 bases, with 24 bases remaining between them. CDR3 protein: CASSSGLVQDTGKLFF. In DNA, the CDR3 is TGTGCCAGCAGCTCCGGACTAGTTCAGGACACAGGGAAGCTGTTTTTT.

This clonotype was recorded many times. This sequence joins TRBV4-1 and TRBJ2-2; D remains unclear. The CDR3 is 16 amino acids. The germline gives CDR1 MGHRA, CDR2 YSYEKL. With 0 bases removed from V and 5 bases from J, the gap between germline ends came to 13 bases. CDR3 in DNA: TGCGCCAGCAGCCAAGATCAGTACAGTCTAACCGGGGAGCTGTTTTTT. This sequence encodes CASSQDQYSLTGELFF.

This clonotype was counted only a few times. This sequence joins TRBV28 and TRBJ1-1; D is ambiguous. V lost 4 bases and J 3 bases, leaving 9 bases between the germline ends. The CDR3 contains 13 residues. Germline CDR1 reads MDHEN; CDR2 reads SYDVKM. The CDR3 DNA sequence: TGTGCCAGCAGTTCAGCATCGTACACTGAAGCTTTCTTT. Translated, it gives CASSSASYTEAFF.

This clonotype was detected many times. The rearrangement joins TRBV6-1 to TRBJ2-1, with D maybe TRBD1 (8 bases). Germline CDR1 and CDR2: MNHNS and SASEGT. Trimming stripped 6 bases from V and 2 bases from J, with 20 bases between. This CDR3 region has 17 residues. The CDR3 DNA reads as TGTGCCAGCAGGGGACAGGTCCCTAGCGGACCCTACAATGAGCAGTTCTTC. Protein product: CASRGQVPSGPYNEQFF.

About this clonotype: A much larger clone sits a single nucleotide away, making a read error possible. The chain employs TRBV6-5 and TRBJ2-7; D tentatively fits TRBD1 or TRBD2 (5 bases each). The germline V and J ends were trimmed by 5 bases and 10 bases, with 15 bases remaining between them. Germline V CDR1 and CDR2: MNHEY, SVGAGI. This CDR3 region has 12 residues. CDR3 in amino acids: CASSRDRLDQYF. The CDR3, as DNA: TGTGCCAGCAGTCGGGACCGTCTGGATCAGTACTTC.

As regards this clonotype: One junction end disagrees with the germline gene, perhaps due to a read error. V is TRBV11-2 and J is TRBJ2-4; possible D gene TRBD1, 5 bases. CDR1 and CDR2 from the germline V gene are SGHAT and FQNNGV. This CDR3 region has 15 residues. The CDR3 DNA sequence: TGTGCCAGAAGCTCGCTCCGGAACAGGAAAAACATTCAGTACTTC. This encodes CARSSLRNRKNIQYF.

The chain couples TRBV11-3 to TRBJ2-7, with TRBD1 matching over 7 bases. Trimming at V came to 8 bases and at J to 3 bases, leaving 10 bases not matched to a gene. The germline V gene encodes CDR1 SGHNT and CDR2 YENEEA. This CDR3 region has 14 residues. CDR3 region: CASSLHTGDYEQYF. The CDR3 nucleotides are TGTGCCAGCTCACTACACACAGGGGACTACGAGCAGTACTTC.

This clonotype has a single count. A read error may be the cause here, since a much bigger clone is one base away. This chain uses TRBV4-1 with TRBJ1-2; maybe TRBD1 (5 bases). Germline CDR1 is MGHRA and CDR2 is YSYEKL. This CDR3 is built from 15 residues. The CDR3 is CASSQPGRANYGYIF. The DNA of the CDR3 is TGCGCCAGCAGCCAACCGGGCAGGGCTAACTATGGCTACATCTTC.

This clonotype was detected only a few times. The rearrangement links TRBV28 to TRBJ2-1; 11 bases fit TRBD2. The CDR3 loop spans 18 amino acids. Germline CDR1 reads MDHEN; CDR2 reads SYDVKM. The J segment lost 4 bases and the V segment lost 2 bases, leaving 10 bases of the junction unmatched. CDR3 protein: CASSLLFSGRASYNEQFF. The CDR3 nucleotides are TGTGCCAGCAGTTTACTGTTTAGCGGGAGGGCCTCTTACAATGAGCAGTTCTTC.

Comments on this clonotype: An end of the junction does not agree with germline; a read error may underlie this. This chain connects TRBV12-3 or TRBV12-4 to TRBJ2-1; 7 positions match TRBD1. The CDR3 length is 17 residues. CDR3 nucleotides: TGTGCCAGCAGTTTTCGCAGGGGGATAGCATTGGGGAATGAGCAGTATTTC. Amino acids: CASSFRRGIALGNEQYF.